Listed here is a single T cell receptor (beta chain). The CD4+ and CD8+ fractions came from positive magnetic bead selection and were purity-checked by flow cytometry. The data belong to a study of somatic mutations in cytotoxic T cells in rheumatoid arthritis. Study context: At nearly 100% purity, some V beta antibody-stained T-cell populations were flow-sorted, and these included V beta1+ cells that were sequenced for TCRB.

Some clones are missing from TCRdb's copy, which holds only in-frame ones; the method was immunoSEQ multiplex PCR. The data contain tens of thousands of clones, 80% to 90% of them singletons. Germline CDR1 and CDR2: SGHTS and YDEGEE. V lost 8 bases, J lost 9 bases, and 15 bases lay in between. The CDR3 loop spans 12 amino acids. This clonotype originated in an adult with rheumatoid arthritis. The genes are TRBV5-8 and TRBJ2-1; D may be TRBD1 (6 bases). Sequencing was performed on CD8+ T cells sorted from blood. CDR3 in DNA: TGTGCCAGGGACGAGGGGGTGGTTGAGCAGTTCTTC. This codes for CARDEGVVEQFF.